This T cell receptor beta chain comes out of a study of patients and donors after allogeneic stem cell transplantation. TCRdb re-derived calls from the RT-PCR reads in MiXCR, one entry per CDR3 protein. Of 190,000 or so distinct CDR3 sequences listed, about 37% are singletons. This clonotype appeared a few times. This TCR came from a human donor who was either an allogeneic HSCT recipient or a stem cell or donor lymphocyte infusion donor (not recorded which). It is not recorded whose cells these are; they may come from a transplant donor. Material: blood, either unsorted or a sorted T cell fraction (not recorded which).

For the CDR3, the DNA is TGTGCCAGCAGCCGCCGGGACAGGGAAGGCTACACCTTC. Translated: CASSRRDREGYTF. V usage is TRBV12-3 or TRBV12-4 and J usage is TRBJ1-2; TRBD1 aligns across 9 bases. The CDR3 covers 13 residues. Trimming at V came to 6 bases and at J to 8 bases, leaving 7 bases not matched to a gene.